The present entry profiles one T cell receptor beta chain with its context. The V gene's germline CDR1 is MNHNS and CDR2 SASEGT. The V end lost 1 base, the J end lost 4 bases, and 13 bases lay between the germline ends. CDR3 length: 15 amino acids. Method: immunoSEQ multiplex PCR; TCRdb's copy keeps in-frame clones and lacks some. The sample lists approximately 260,000 clones; 89% were seen once. The data originate from a study of blood T cell repertoires in COVID-19. Grouping used clinical history reported by participants in a survey and questionnaire. Recovery among Cohort 3 donors was established by two negative PCRs, clearance, or symptom resolution.

The chain carries TRBV6-1 and TRBJ1-2; possibly TRBD1 for D (6 bases). This sequence was found in a woman aged 55-69 years who had recovered from COVID-19. Sequencing input: PBMCs or T cells enriched from blood (not recorded which). The DNA of the CDR3 is TGTGCCAGCAGTGAAGGGACAGCAAACCCCTATGGCTACACCTTC. Translating gives CASSEGTANPYGYTF.